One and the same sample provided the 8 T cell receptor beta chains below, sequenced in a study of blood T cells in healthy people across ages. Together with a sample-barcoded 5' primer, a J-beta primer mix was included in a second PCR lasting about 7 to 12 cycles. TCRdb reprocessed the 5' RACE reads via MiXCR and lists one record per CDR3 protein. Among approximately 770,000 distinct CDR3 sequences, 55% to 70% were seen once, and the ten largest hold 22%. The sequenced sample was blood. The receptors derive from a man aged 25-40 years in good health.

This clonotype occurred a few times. CDR3 sequence: CASSFREVTDTQYF. In DNA, the CDR3 is TGTGCCAGCAGCTTTCGAGAGGTCACAGATACGCAGTATTTT. This chain links TRBV7-9 with TRBJ2-3, with D unclear. Germline V gives CDR1 SEHNR, CDR2 FQNEAQ (reference sequence). This CDR3 spans 14 amino acids. V lost 3 bases and J lost 2, with 9 bases in between.

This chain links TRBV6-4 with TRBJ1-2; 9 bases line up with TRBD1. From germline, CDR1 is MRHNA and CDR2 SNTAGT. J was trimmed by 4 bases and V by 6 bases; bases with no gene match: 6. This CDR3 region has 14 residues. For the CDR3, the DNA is TGTGCCAGCAGAAGGGACAGGGAGAGCTATGGCTACACCTTC. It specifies CASRRDRESYGYTF.

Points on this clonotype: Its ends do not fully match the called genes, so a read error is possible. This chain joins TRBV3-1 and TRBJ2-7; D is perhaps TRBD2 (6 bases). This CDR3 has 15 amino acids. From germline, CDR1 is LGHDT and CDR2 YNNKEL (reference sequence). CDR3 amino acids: CASRQDQRAVYEQYF. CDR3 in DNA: TGTGCCAGCCGCCAAGATCAGCGGGCCGTCTACGAGCAGTACTTC.

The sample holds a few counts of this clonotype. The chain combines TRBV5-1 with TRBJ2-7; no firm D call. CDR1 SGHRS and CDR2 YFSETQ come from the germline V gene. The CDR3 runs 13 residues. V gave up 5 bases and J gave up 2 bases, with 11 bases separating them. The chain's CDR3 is CASRRESTYEQYF. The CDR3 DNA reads TGCGCCAGCAGGAGAGAGTCGACCTACGAGCAGTACTTC.

The CDR3 region is CASGDTSYEQYF. CDR3 nucleotide sequence: TGTGCCAGCGGGGACACCTCCTACGAGCAGTACTTC. This chain uses TRBV28 with TRBJ2-7, with TRBD1 as a possible D gene (6 bases). The V gene's germline CDR1 is MDHEN and CDR2 SYDVKM. The V end was cut by 8 bases, the J end by 0 bases, with 8 bases between. CDR3 length: 12 amino acids.

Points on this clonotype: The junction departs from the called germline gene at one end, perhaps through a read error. CDR3 in amino acids: CASREDRGTEVFF. The CDR3 coding sequence is TGTGCCAGCAGGGAGGACAGGGGGACTGAAGTTTTCTTT. The chain couples TRBV6-6 to TRBJ1-1; 10 bases line up with TRBD1. The CDR3 runs to 13 residues. Germline-derived CDR1 and CDR2 are MNHNY and SVGAGI (reference sequence).

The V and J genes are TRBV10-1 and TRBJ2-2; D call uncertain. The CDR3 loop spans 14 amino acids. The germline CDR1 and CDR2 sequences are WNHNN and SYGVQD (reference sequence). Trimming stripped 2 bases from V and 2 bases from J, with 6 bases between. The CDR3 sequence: CASSEQTNTGELFF. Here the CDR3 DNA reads TGCGCCAGCAGTGAGCAAACTAACACCGGGGAGCTGTTTTTT.

The CDR3 here is CASSQTGMRVEQYF. CDR3 bases: TGTGCCAGCAGCCAAACGGGTATGAGGGTCGAGCAGTACTTC. The chain combines TRBV7-9 with TRBJ2-7, with a tentative D call TRBD2 (5 bases). V was trimmed by 5 bases and J by 6 bases, leaving 17 bases between them. Germline CDR1 reads SEHNR; CDR2 reads FQNEAQ (reference sequence). The CDR3 is 14 amino acids.